A selection of T cell receptor beta chains follows, all from one sample in a study of blood T cell repertoires in COVID-19. Method: immunoSEQ multiplex PCR; TCRdb's copy keeps in-frame clones and lacks some. Found here are approximately 150,000 clones, 80% to 90% of them singletons; the top ten hold roughly a fifth. Sequencing used peripheral blood. Receptors were obtained from an older woman who had recovered from COVID-19. CDR3s include the opening cysteine and the closing phenylalanine or tryptophan. Each record gives: V gene, clone size, J gene, D gene, CDR3 protein, CDR3 DNA. A D gene is named only where the DNA matches it firmly. For some rows the clone size is stated as once, few or many, or as a class when expanded; others skip it.

TRBV5-1,once,TRBJ1-4,NA,CASSLVGRPNEKLFF,TGCGCCAGCAGCTTGGTGGGCAGACCTAATGAAAAACTGTTTTTT
TRBV4-2,few,TRBJ1-5,TRBD1,CASSQDPVVGRGRERQPQHF,TGTGCCAGCAGCCAAGATCCGGTCGTCGGCAGGGGGCGGGAGAGGCAGCCCCAGCATTTT
TRBV7-9,NA,TRBJ1-2,TRBD1,CASSHLQDRGNYGYTF,TGTGCCAGCAGCCACCTTCAAGACAGGGGGAACTATGGCTACACCTTC
TRBV7-3,NA,TRBJ2-3,NA,CASSAPLGGLLDTQYF,TGTGCCAGCAGCGCCCCCTTGGGGGGGCTTCTGGATACGCAGTATTTT
TRBV5-4,NA,TRBJ2-3,TRBD1,CASSLKQGADTQYF,TGTGCCAGCAGCTTGAAACAGGGGGCAGATACGCAGTATTTT
TRBV4-1,few,TRBJ1-5,NA,CASSQEGHLNQPQHF,TGCGCCAGCAGCCAAGAGGGACACCTCAATCAGCCCCAGCATTTT
TRBV6-5,once,TRBJ2-1,NA,CASSYSQEQFF,TGTGCCAGCAGTTACTCCCAAGAGCAGTTCTTC
TRBV5-1,NA,TRBJ2-5,TRBD2,CASSPKGTTETQYF,TGCGCCAGCAGCCCGAAAGGGACTACGGAGACCCAGTACTTC
TRBV6-2/TRBV6-3,NA,TRBJ1-2,NA,CASSYLAGGYTF,TGTGCCAGCAGTTATCTCGCGGGTGGCTACACCTTC
TRBV6-5,NA,TRBJ1-2,NA,CASGSSRGYGYTF,TGTGCCAGCGGGTCTTCTCGGGGCTATGGCTACACCTTC
TRBV7-6,NA,TRBJ1-6,NA,CASSPDSGFYSPLHF,TGTGCCAGCAGCCCCGACTCAGGGTTTTATTCACCCCTCCACTTT
TRBV6-2/TRBV6-3,once,TRBJ2-2,NA,CASSPTTHTGELFF,TGTGCCAGCAGCCCAACTACGCACACCGGGGAGCTGTTTTTT
TRBV2,NA,TRBJ2-1,TRBD2,CATHSGTTPNNEQFF,TGTGCCACCCACTCCGGGACTACCCCCAACAATGAGCAGTTCTTC
TRBV24-1,NA,TRBJ1-1,NA,CATSATPQGPNTEAFF,TGTGCCACCAGTGCTACACCTCAGGGGCCGAACACTGAAGCTTTCTTT
TRBV9,NA,TRBJ2-2,NA,CASSVGPGDDTGELFF,TGTGCCAGCAGCGTAGGGCCGGGAGATGACACCGGGGAGCTGTTTTTT
TRBV7-6,NA,TRBJ1-1,NA,CASSTLQGRTEAFF,TGTGCCAGCAGCACCCTACAGGGAAGGACTGAAGCTTTCTTT
TRBV4-2,NA,TRBJ2-3,TRBD2,CASSQGLASGDSTDTQYF,TGTGCCAGCAGCCAAGGTTTGGCTAGCGGGGATAGCACAGATACGCAGTATTTT
TRBV18,NA,TRBJ1-5,NA,CASSPLARGNQPQHF,TGTGCCAGCTCACCACTAGCCCGGGGCAATCAGCCCCAGCATTTT
TRBV19,NA,TRBJ2-2,TRBD1,CASTGYGTGDTGELFF,TGTGCCAGTACAGGATACGGGACAGGGGACACCGGGGAGCTGTTTTTT
TRBV9,once,TRBJ2-7,TRBD2,CASSAGGARSYEQYF,TGTGCCAGCAGCGCCGGGGGGGCTCGCTCCTACGAGCAGTACTTC
TRBV9,NA,TRBJ1-4,NA,CASSATGREKLFF,TGTGCCAGCAGCGCGACGGGTCGCGAAAAACTGTTTTTT
TRBV12-3/TRBV12-4,NA,TRBJ2-7,NA,CASSLGQGRDQYF,TGTGCCAGCAGTTTAGGACAGGGGAGGGACCAGTACTTC
TRBV24-1,NA,TRBJ2-3,TRBD2,CATSAFRAGGSDTQYF,TGTGCCACCAGTGCATTTCGAGCGGGAGGATCAGATACGCAGTATTTT
TRBV28,once,TRBJ1-4,TRBD1,CASSPGQGGEKLFF,TGTGCCAGCAGCCCCGGACAGGGAGGTGAAAAACTGTTTTTT
TRBV5-1,NA,TRBJ2-3,TRBD1,CASSLGQGADTQYF,TGCGCCAGCAGCTTGGGACAGGGGGCAGATACGCAGTATTTT
TRBV5-1,NA,TRBJ1-2,TRBD1,CASSDTGTGGPRHGYTF,TGCGCCAGCAGCGATACCGGGACAGGGGGCCCCCGCCATGGCTACACCTTC
TRBV7-2,NA,TRBJ2-1,TRBD2,CASSPSGRGYNEQFF,TGTGCCAGCAGCCCAAGCGGGAGGGGATACAATGAGCAGTTCTTC
TRBV10-3,NA,TRBJ2-7,TRBD1,CATTRDSQGEQYF,TGTGCCACCACCCGGGACAGCCAGGGCGAGCAGTACTTC
TRBV5-1,NA,TRBJ1-1,NA,CASSLVTAGTEAFF,TGCGCCAGCAGCTTGGTGACGGCGGGCACTGAAGCTTTCTTT
TRBV7-2,NA,TRBJ1-2,NA,CASTPGGRNYGYTF,TGTGCCAGCACCCCCGGAGGACGGAACTATGGCTACACCTTC
TRBV7-9,NA,TRBJ2-7,NA,CASSLRRGLLIEQYF,TGTGCCAGCAGCTTAAGGAGGGGCCTCCTGATTGAGCAGTACTTC
TRBV27,NA,TRBJ1-5,TRBD1,CASSSRDRVIQPQHF,TGTGCCAGCAGTTCCCGGGACAGGGTAATCCAGCCCCAGCATTTT
TRBV19,NA,TRBJ1-5,TRBD1,CASTPDRGPRRPQHF,TGTGCCAGTACCCCCGACAGGGGGCCCCGGCGGCCCCAGCATTTT
TRBV7-2,NA,TRBJ2-1,NA,CASSLDSSAYNEQFF,TGTGCCAGCAGCCTAGACAGCTCTGCCTACAATGAGCAGTTCTTC
TRBV2,NA,TRBJ2-5,NA,CASSGTTGRETQYF,TGTGCCAGCAGTGGAACGACAGGGAGGGAGACCCAGTACTTC
TRBV11-1,NA,TRBJ2-2,TRBD1,CASSARQGWDTGELFF,TGTGCCAGCAGCGCCCGACAGGGTTGGGACACCGGGGAGCTGTTTTTT
TRBV27,NA,TRBJ2-3,TRBD2,CASSLSSDSGRSPSTDTQYF,TGTGCCAGCAGTTTATCATCGGATAGCGGGAGGTCACCTAGCACAGATACGCAGTATTTT
TRBV5-1,NA,TRBJ2-2,TRBD2,CASSQTSGWRTGELFF,TGCGCCAGCAGCCAAACTAGCGGGTGGAGGACCGGGGAGCTGTTTTTT
TRBV10-3,NA,TRBJ2-1,TRBD2,CAIRNPRSGRDDEQFF,TGTGCCATCAGGAACCCGAGGAGCGGGAGGGACGATGAGCAGTTCTTC
TRBV7-3,NA,TRBJ2-7,TRBD1,CASSRDSLGEQYF,TGTGCCAGCAGCCGGGACAGTCTAGGGGAGCAGTACTTC
TRBV6-1,NA,TRBJ1-2,NA,CASSETQTGLGYTF,TGTGCCAGCAGTGAAACCCAGACAGGTTTGGGCTACACCTTC